This entry lists 4 T cell receptor beta chains sequenced from one sample in a study of a mutant IDH1 vaccine in newly diagnosed glioma. Sequenced by immunoSEQ multiplex PCR; TCRdb stores in-frame clones only, minus some. The sample contains around 65,000 clones, 75% to 90% of which appear only once. Their recognized antigens are unknown. Documented time point: week 11, during vaccination. Every vaccination contained 300 ug of the mutant IDH1 20-mer peptide and was paired with topical imiquimod. The specimen was PBMCs, collected from a glioma patient whose treatment included an IDH1 peptide vaccine. These receptors originate from a man between 45 and 60 years old with glioma.

The V and J genes are TRBV6-1 and TRBJ2-7, with D uncertain. The germline CDR1 and CDR2 sequences are MNHNS and SASEGT. Between the trimmed V and J ends, which lost 8 bases and 2 bases, there was a span of 13 bases. This CDR3 is 13 amino acids long. Written as DNA, the CDR3 is TGTGCCAGCTACTCCACGGGCCCCTACGAGCAGTACTTC. Translating gives CASYSTGPYEQYF.

This chain links TRBV19 with TRBJ2-2, with 10 bases identical to TRBD2. The ends lost 6 bases at V and 1 base at J; junction bases unmatched: 5. Germline V gives CDR1 LNHDA, CDR2 SQIVND (reference sequence). The CDR3 has 16 residues. The CDR3 sequence: CASRSSGGLNTGELFF. CDR3 coding DNA: TGTGCCAGTAGGAGTAGCGGGGGGCTGAACACCGGGGAGCTGTTTTTT.

The chain has TRBV18 and TRBJ1-1; D is perhaps TRBD1 (5 bases). The CDR3 spans 14 residues. With 4 bases removed from V and 0 bases from J, the gap between germline ends came to 9 bases. Germline V gives CDR1 KGHSH, CDR2 LQKENI. CDR3 amino acids: CASSQSGLNTEAFF. The CDR3, as DNA: TGTGCCAGCTCACAGTCAGGGCTGAACACTGAAGCTTTCTTT. The full variable domain, with the rest looked up from reference TRBV18 and TRBJ1-1, is NAGVMQNPRHLVRRRGQEARLRCSPMKGHSHVYWYRQLPEEGLKFMVYLQKENIIDESGMPKERFSAEFPKEGPSILRIQQVVRGDSAAYFCASSQSGLNTEAFFGQGTRLTVV.

The table lists this clone with a few counts. The chain recombines TRBV9 with TRBJ2-2; D remains ambiguous. The germline V gene has CDR1 SGDLS and CDR2 YYNGEE. The V and J ends lost 0 bases and 4 bases respectively, with 4 bases between them. The length of the CDR3 is 13 residues. Here the CDR3 reads CASSVGSTGELFF. DNA of the CDR3: TGTGCCAGCAGCGTAGGTTCCACCGGGGAGCTGTTTTTT.